This TCR beta chain was sequenced for a study of T cell responses to AZD1222 COVID-19 vaccine. This table comes from immunoSEQ multiplex PCR, and its TCRdb copy is limited to in-frame clones, with some not included. Of over 65,000 clones in the sample, roughly nine tenths were seen once. This sequence was found in an adult in good health. The sample here was peripheral blood, taken on day 0 of MenACWY control vaccination.

DNA of the CDR3: TGTGCCAGCACCCCAAACAGGGCCCCCAATGAGCAGTTCTTC. It codes for CASTPNRAPNEQFF. This sequence joins TRBV3-1 (or the pseudogene TRBV3-2) and TRBJ2-1; D might be TRBD1 (6 bases). CDR1 is LGHDT and CDR2 is YNNKEL in the germline V gene (reference sequence). This CDR3 has 14 residues. Trimming removed 7 bases from V and 6 bases from J, with 16 bases in between.